A selection of T cell receptor beta chains follows, all from one sample in a study of blood T cell repertoires in COVID-19. Clones were read by immunoSEQ multiplex PCR, and TCRdb kept only the in-frame ones, dropping some. This sample yields 100,000 or so clones, of which 85% are seen a single time; roughly 4% belongs to the top ten. The specimen was peripheral blood. Receptors were obtained from a man in his fifties or sixties with acute or convalescent COVID-19. CDR3s include the opening cysteine and the closing phenylalanine or tryptophan. A D gene is named only where the DNA matches it firmly. Clone size is not always given. Where it is, it says once, few, many or a class for expanded clones.

>TRBJ2-2|TRBD2|NA|TRBV19
TGTGCCAGTAGTATAAGTCGGGGGGCGAACACCGGGGAGCTGTTTTTT
CASSISRGANTGELFF
>TRBJ2-4|NA|NA|TRBV5-1
TGCGCCAGCAGCTTGGTGGGCGCCTTGGACATTCAGTACTTC
CASSLVGALDIQYF
>TRBJ2-5|NA|NA|TRBV5-1
TGCGCCAGCAGCTTGGGTTTGGGGGACTCACAAGAGACCCAGTACTTC
CASSLGLGDSQETQYF
>TRBJ2-4|TRBD1|NA|TRBV7-8
TGTGCCAGCAGCTTAAGGGACAGGGCGGCCAAAAACATTCAGTACTTC
CASSLRDRAAKNIQYF
>TRBJ2-7|TRBD1|NA|TRBV6-5
TGTGCCAGCAGTTACGGACAGGGAACATACGAGCAGTACTTC
CASSYGQGTYEQYF
>TRBJ2-3|NA|NA|TRBV7-9
TGTGCCAGCAGCCGCGGCGGGAGCACAGATACGCAGTATTTT
CASSRGGSTDTQYF
>TRBJ1-4|TRBD1|once|TRBV11-2
TGTGCCAGCAGCTCCCTACAGGGGAGGTTAAGAACTAATGAAAAACTGTTTTTT
CASSSLQGRLRTNEKLFF
>TRBJ1-1|TRBD1|NA|TRBV7-3
TGTGCCAGCAGCAGACAGGGGGGCACTGAAGCTTTCTTT
CASSRQGGTEAFF
>TRBJ1-2|NA|NA|TRBV10-3
TGTGCCATCAGTGAGTCCGGGGGAGACTATGGCTACACCTTC
CAISESGGDYGYTF
>TRBJ1-1|NA|NA|TRBV19
TGTGCCAGTAGGCAGGATGGCACTGAAGCTTTCTTT
CASRQDGTEAFF